This T cell receptor (beta chain) comes out of a study of tumor-infiltrating lymphocytes in primary liver carcinoma. The CDR3 spans 14 residues. V shed 3 bases and J shed 4 bases, with 11 bases lying between them. Germline V gene lookup returns CDR1 SGHAT and CDR2 FQNNGV. The investigators made TCR beta cDNA from approximately 500 ng total RNA, using a constant-region primer. Construction of TCR beta libraries relied on three successive nested multiplex PCR rounds employing slightly modified ARM-PCR. TRBV1-TRBV30 forward primers and a C-beta reverse primer were used in the first two PCR rounds, which each ran for approximately 11 cycles. TCRdb redid the calling of the multiplex PCR reads with MiXCR, one entry per CDR3 protein. The profile shows some 200,000 distinct CDR3 sequences, about 61% of them singletons. Blood RNA originated from unsorted whole blood, with germline DNA additionally extracted. With chronic HBV infection, the patients were also treatment-naive. Preoperatively, roughly 3.9 milliliters of peripheral blood were collected.

General study findings and limits: The bulk unsorted samples meant that CD4+ and CD8+ repertoires went uncompared.

A note on this clonotype: The antigen is unknown.

This clonotype originated in a woman in her sixties with primary liver carcinoma and hepatitis B virus infection. The sample comprised peripheral blood. The rearrangement links TRBV11-2 to TRBJ2-3; D is undetermined. The CDR3 coding sequence is TGTGCCAGCAGCTTTTTATCGGGCTCAGATACGCAGTATTTT. It specifies CASSFLSGSDTQYF.